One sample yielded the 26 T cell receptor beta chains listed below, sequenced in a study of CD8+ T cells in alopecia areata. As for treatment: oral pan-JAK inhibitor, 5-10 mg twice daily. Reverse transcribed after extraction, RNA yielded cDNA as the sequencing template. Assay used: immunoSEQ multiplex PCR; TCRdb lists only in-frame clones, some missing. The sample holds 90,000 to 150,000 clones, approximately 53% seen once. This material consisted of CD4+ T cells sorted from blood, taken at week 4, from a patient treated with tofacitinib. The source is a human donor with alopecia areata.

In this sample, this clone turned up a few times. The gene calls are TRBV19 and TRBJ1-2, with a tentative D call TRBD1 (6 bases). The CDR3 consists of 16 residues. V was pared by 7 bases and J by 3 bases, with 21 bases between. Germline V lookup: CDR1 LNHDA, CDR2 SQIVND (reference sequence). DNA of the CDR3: TGTGCCAGTACCTCCGACTCCAGGGGACTTCACTATGGCTACACCTTC. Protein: CASTSDSRGLHYGYTF.

The DNA of the CDR3 is TGTGCCTGGACCCAAGGGCTAGCGGGGACCTACGAGCAGTACTTC. Its protein is CAWTQGLAGTYEQYF. The chain couples TRBV30 to TRBJ2-7; 9 bases fit TRBD2. Trimming cost V 4 bases and J 2 bases; bases outside gene matches: 9. This CDR3 has 15 amino acids. Germline V gene data show CDR1 as GTSNPN and CDR2 as SVGIG (reference sequence).

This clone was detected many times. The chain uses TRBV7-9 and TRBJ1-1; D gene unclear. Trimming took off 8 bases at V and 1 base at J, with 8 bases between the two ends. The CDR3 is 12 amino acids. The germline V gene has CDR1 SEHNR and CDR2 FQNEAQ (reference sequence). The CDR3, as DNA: TGTGCCAGCCAGGTGAGGAACACTGAAGCTTTCTTT. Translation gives CASQVRNTEAFF.

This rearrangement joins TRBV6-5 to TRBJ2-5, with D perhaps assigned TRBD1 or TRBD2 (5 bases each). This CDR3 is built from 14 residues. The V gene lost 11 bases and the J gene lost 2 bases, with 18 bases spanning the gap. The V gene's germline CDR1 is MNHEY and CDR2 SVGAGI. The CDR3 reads CAGCCRGLQETQYF. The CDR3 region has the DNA TGTGCCGGGTGTTGTCGGGGCCTACAAGAGACCCAGTACTTC.

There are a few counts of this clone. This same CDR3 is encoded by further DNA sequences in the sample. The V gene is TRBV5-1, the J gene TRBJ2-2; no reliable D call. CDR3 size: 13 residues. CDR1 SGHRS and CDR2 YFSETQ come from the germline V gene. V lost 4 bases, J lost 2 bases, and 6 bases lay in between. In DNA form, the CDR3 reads TGCGCCAGCAGCCTGGGAAACACCGGGGAGCTGTTTTTT. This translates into CASSLGNTGELFF.

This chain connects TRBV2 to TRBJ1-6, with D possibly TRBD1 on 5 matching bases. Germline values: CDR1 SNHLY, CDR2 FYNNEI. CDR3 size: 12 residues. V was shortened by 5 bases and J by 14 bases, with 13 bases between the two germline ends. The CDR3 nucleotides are TGTGCCAGCAGTTCCCGACAGCAAGCCCTCCACTTT. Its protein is CASSSRQQALHF.

CDR3 nucleotides: TGCAGCGTTGAGACTAGCGGGAGACCCTACGAGCAGTACTTC. It encodes CSVETSGRPYEQYF. The rearrangement uses TRBV29-1 and TRBJ2-7; 12 bases match TRBD2. The CDR3 sequence is 14 residues long. The V and J ends lost 3 bases and 2 bases, in that order; junction bases with no gene match: 2. Per the germline V gene, CDR1 is SQVTM and CDR2 is ANQGSEA.

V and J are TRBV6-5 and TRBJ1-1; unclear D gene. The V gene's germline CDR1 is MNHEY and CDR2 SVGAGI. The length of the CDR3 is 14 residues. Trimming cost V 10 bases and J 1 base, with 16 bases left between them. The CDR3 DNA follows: TGTGCCACCCTTACCCGGGGAGAGAACACTGAAGCTTTCTTT. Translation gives CATLTRGENTEAFF.

The CDR3 bases are TGCGCCAGCAGCCAAGTTAAGTGGGCGGGAGCAAGGAGATGGGCAGATACGCAGTATTTT. Encoded protein: CASSQVKWAGARRWADTQYF. The chain is built from TRBV4-1 and TRBJ2-3; TRBD2 aligns across 7 bases. Trimming took 1 base from V and 4 from J; bases not matched to a gene: 20. Per the germline V gene, CDR1 is MGHRA and CDR2 is YSYEKL. This CDR3 spans 20 amino acids.

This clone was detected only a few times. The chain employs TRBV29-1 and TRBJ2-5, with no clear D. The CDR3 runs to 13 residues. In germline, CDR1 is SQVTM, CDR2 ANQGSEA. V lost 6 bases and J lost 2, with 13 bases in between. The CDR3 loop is CSVVFGPQETQYF. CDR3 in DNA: TGCAGCGTCGTGTTTGGACCACAAGAGACCCAGTACTTC.

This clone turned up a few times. CDR3 bases: TGCAGCGTTGAAGATGGGGGCTATGAGCAGTTCTTC. This sequence encodes CSVEDGGYEQFF. The gene calls are TRBV29-1 and TRBJ2-1, with D maybe TRBD1 (6 bases). This CDR3 region has 12 residues. Per the germline V gene, CDR1 is SQVTM and CDR2 is ANQGSEA. V dropped 0 bases and J dropped 8 bases, with 8 bases sitting between them.

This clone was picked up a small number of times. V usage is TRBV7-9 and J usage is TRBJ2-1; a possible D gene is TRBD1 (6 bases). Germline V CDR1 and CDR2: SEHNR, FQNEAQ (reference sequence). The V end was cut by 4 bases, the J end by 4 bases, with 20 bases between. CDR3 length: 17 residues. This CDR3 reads CASSSKPWTQGYNEQFF. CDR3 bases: TGTGCCAGCAGCTCCAAACCTTGGACTCAGGGGTACAATGAGCAGTTCTTC.

The CDR3 region is CASSPGGGIRGNQPQHF. The CDR3 nucleotides are TGTGCCAGCTCCCCTGGAGGAGGGATCCGGGGCAATCAGCCCCAGCATTTT. The V and J genes are TRBV18 and TRBJ1-5; D gene uncertain. Deletions cut 6 bases from V and 2 bases from J, with 20 bases between. The length of the CDR3 is 17 residues. Germline-derived CDR1 and CDR2 are KGHSH and LQKENI.

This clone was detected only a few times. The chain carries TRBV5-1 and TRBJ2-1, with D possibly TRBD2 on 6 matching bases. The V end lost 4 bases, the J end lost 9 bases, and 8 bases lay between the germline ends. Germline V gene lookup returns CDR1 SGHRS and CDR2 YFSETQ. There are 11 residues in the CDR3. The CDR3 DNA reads TGCGCCAGCAGCCCGGGACTTGAGCAGTTCTTC. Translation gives CASSPGLEQFF.

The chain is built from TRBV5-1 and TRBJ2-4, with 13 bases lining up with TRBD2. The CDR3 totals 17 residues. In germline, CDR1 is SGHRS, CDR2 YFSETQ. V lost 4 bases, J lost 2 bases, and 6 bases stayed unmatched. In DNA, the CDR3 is TGCGCCAGCAGCCGGACTAGCGGGAGTGGGTCCAAAAACATTCAGTACTTC. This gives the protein CASSRTSGSGSKNIQYF. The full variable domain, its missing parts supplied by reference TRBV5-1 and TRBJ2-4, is KAGVTQTPRYLIKTRGQQVTLSCSPISGHRSVSWYQQTPGQGLQFLFEYFSETQRNKGNFPGRFSGRQFSNSRSEMNVSTLELGDSALYLCASSRTSGSGSKNIQYFGAGTRLSVL.

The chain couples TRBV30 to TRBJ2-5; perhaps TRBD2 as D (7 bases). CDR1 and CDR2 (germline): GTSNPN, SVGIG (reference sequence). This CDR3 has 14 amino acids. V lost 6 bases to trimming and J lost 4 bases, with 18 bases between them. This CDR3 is CACPVGGVRETQYF. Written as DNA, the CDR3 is TGTGCCTGCCCCGTAGGGGGGGTTCGAGAGACCCAGTACTTC.

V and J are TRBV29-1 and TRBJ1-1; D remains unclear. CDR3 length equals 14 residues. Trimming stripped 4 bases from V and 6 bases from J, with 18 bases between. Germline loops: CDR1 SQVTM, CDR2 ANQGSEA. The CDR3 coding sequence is TGCAGCGTTGTCCAAAGGGTGGGAGACGCTGAAGCTTTCTTT. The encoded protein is CSVVQRVGDAEAFF.

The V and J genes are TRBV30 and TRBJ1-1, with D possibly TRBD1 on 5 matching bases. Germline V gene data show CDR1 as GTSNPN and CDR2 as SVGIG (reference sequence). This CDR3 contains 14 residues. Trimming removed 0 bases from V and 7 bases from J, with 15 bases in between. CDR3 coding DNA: TGTGCCTGGAGTGTACTTTCAGGGCGGAATGAAGCTTTCTTT. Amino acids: CAWSVLSGRNEAFF.

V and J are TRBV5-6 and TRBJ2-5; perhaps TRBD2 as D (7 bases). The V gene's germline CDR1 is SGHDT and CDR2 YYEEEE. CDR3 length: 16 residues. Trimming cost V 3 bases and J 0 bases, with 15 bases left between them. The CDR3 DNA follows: TGTGCCAGCAGCTCGTCAGGGAGGGGGTACCAAGAGACCCAGTACTTC. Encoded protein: CASSSSGRGYQETQYF. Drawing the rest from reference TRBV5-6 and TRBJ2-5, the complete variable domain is DAGVTQSPTHLIKTRGQQVTLRCSPKSGHDTVSWYQQALGQGPQFIFQYYEEEERQRGNFPDRFSGHQFPNYSSELNVNALLLGDSALYLCASSSSGRGYQETQYFGPGTRLLVL.

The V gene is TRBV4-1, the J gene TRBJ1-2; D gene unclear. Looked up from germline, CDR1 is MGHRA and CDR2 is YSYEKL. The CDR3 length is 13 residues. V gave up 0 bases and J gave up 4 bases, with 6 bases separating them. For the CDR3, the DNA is TGCGCCAGCAGCCAAGATCACGGCTATGGCTACACCTTC. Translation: CASSQDHGYGYTF.

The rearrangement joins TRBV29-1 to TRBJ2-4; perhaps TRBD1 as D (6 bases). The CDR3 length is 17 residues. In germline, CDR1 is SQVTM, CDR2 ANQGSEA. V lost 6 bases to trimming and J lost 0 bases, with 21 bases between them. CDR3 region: CSVKTGPMRLAKNIQYF. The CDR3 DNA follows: TGCAGCGTCAAGACAGGCCCTATGAGATTAGCCAAAAACATTCAGTACTTC.

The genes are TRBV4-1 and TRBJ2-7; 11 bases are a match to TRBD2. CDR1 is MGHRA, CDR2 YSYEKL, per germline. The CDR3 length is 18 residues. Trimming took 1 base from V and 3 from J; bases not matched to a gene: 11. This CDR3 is CASSQANIAGGPHYEQYF. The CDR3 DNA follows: TGCGCCAGCAGCCAAGCGAACATAGCGGGAGGGCCCCACTACGAGCAGTACTTC.

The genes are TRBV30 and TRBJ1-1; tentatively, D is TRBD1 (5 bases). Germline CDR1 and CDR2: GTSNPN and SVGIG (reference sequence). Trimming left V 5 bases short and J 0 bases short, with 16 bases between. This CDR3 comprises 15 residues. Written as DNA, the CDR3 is TGTGCCTGGCTCAGACTACAGGACTTGAACACTGAAGCTTTCTTT. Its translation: CAWLRLQDLNTEAFF.

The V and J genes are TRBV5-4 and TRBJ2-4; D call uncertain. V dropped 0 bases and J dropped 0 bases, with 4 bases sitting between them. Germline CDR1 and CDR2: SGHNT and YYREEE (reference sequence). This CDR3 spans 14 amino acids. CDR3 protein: CASSLGTAKNIQYF. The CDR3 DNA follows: TGTGCCAGCAGCTTGGGGACAGCCAAAAACATTCAGTACTTC.

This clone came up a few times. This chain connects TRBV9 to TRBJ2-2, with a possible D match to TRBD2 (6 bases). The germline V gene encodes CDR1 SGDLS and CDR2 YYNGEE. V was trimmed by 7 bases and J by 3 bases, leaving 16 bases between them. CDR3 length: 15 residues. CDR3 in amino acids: CASSDSGLYTGELFF. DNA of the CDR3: TGTGCCAGCTCCGATAGCGGACTTTACACCGGGGAGCTGTTTTTT.

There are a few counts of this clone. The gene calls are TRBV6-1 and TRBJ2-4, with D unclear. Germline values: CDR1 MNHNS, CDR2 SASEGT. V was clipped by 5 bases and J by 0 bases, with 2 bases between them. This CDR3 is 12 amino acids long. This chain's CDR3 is CASSLAKNIQYF. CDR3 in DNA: TGTGCCAGCAGTCTAGCCAAAAACATTCAGTACTTC.